This T cell receptor (beta chain) was identified in a study of blood T cell repertoires in COVID-19. In the study overall: PBMCs, B-cell-depleted T cells, or T cells provided the cDNA or gDNA that made up the material.

Methods used by the authors: Reference gene primer amplification gave estimated nucleated cell counts. Profiling relied on immunoSEQ multiplex PCR, and the TCRdb table lists in-frame clones only, not all of them. For V, J and clone size, that table is used; D and trimming come from the DNA. The table has some 260,000 clones, approximately 88% seen once. While infection was still active, Seattle patients were enrolled and then followed longitudinally. The CDR3 runs 15 residues. V was clipped by 0 bases and J by 6 bases, with 13 bases between them. In germline, CDR1 is SGHRS, CDR2 YFSETQ. This TCR came from a woman in her 70s with COVID-19, enrolled during active disease. The chain links TRBV5-1 to TRBJ1-5, with a tentative D call TRBD1 (6 bases). The sample consisted of peripheral blood. CDR3 DNA sequence: TGCGCCAGCAGCTTGGCAGGGGCGACGGGTCAGCCCCAGCATTTT. Translation: CASSLAGATGQPQHF.